The present T cell receptor (beta chain) was sequenced within a study of vaccination and CD4 T cells after COVID-19. Study summary: Control cultures were given a CEFX pool, an HIV-1 Nef pool, or no peptide.

This clonotype was observed a few times. Its specificity is unknown. Sequenced with the Oncomine TCR Beta short-read assay was DNA taken from cultured CD4+ T cells. Using the QIAamp micro DNA kit, genomic DNA was extracted from the CD4+ T cells that had been cultured. One entry per CDR3 protein, called by TCRdb with MiXCR from the PCR reads. The data contain some 20,000 distinct CDR3 sequences, about 50% of them singletons. Trimming removed 7 bases at V and 0 bases at J, with 9 bases between. Germline V gene lookup returns CDR1 LNHDA and CDR2 SQIVND (reference sequence). This CDR3 is 14 amino acids long. Described treatment: roughly ten-day PBMC culture with coronavirus spike peptide pools or control peptides (ViraFEST assay). ViraFEST expanded antigen-specific T cells with peptide pools, then sequenced TCRs. Scientists separated out CD4+ T cells through negative selection following 10 days in culture.

The chain recombines TRBV19 with TRBJ2-2; D is possibly TRBD1 (6 bases). The clonotype originates from a human donor with COVID-19. Sequenced: cultured CD4+ T cells from blood. Here the CDR3 reads CASTQGTNTGELFF. Here the CDR3 DNA reads TGTGCCAGTACTCAGGGGACGAACACCGGGGAGCTGTTTTTT.